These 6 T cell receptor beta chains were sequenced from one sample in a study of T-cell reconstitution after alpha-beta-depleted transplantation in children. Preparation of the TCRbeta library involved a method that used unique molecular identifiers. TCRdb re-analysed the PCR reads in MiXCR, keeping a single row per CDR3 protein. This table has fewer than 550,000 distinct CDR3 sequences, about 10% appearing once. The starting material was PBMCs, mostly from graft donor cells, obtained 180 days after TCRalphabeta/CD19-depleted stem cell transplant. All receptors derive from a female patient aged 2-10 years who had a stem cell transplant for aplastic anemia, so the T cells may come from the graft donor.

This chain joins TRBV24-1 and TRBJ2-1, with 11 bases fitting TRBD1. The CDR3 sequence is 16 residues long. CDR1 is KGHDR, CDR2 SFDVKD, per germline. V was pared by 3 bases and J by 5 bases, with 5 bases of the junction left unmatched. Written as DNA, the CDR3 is TGTGCCACCAGTGATCCCGGGACAGGGGGTAACAATGAGCAGTTCTTC. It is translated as CATSDPGTGGNNEQFF.

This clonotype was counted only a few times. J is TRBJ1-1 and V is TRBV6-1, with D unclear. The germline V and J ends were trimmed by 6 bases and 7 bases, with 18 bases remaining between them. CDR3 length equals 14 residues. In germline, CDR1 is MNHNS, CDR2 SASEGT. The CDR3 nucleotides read TGTGCCAGCAGACCCGACGGTCGGCTGAGTGAAGCTTTCTTT. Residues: CASRPDGRLSEAFF.

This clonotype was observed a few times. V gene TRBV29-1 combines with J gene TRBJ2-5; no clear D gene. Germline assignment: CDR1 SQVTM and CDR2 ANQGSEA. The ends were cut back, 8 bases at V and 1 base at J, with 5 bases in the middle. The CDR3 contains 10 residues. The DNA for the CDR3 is TGCAGCTCACTCCAAGAGACCCAGTACTTC. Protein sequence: CSSLQETQYF.

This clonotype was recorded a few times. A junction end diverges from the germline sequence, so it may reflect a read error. The CDR3 DNA sequence: TGTGCCATCTCACCACGACAGGTCGCAACTAATGAAAACCTGTTTTTT. This translates into CAISPRQVATNENLFF. This chain uses TRBV10-3 with TRBJ1-4, with D tentatively TRBD1 (6 bases). Germline lookup yields CDR1 ENHRY and CDR2 SYGVKD. The CDR3 sequence is 16 residues long.

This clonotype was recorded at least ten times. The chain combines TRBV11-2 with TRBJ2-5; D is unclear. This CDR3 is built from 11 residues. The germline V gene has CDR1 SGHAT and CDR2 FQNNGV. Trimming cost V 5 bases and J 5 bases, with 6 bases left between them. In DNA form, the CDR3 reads TGTGCCAGCAGCCGTCGGGAGACCCAGTACTTC. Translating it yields CASSRRETQYF.

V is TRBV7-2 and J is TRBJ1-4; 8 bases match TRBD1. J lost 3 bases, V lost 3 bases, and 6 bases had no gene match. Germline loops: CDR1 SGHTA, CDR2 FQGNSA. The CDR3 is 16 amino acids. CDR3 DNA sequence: TGTGCCAGCAGCTTTTTACCAGGGGGCCCTAATGAAAAACTGTTTTTT. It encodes CASSFLPGGPNEKLFF.